The entry below gives a single T cell receptor (delta chain) sequence along with its context. Antigen specificity is unknown. RNA was extracted from the cells and then reverse transcribed. Pooled V-gene forward primers with one constant-region reverse primer generated the CDR3 amplicons by multiplex PCR. TCRdb re-called the multiplex PCR reads with CATT. The sample comprises more than 45,000 delta-chain clones, over 12% of which are singletons, and roughly 0.37% rests with the top ten. After alphabeta T cell depletion, CD3+ Vdelta1+ Vdelta2- thymocytes were sorted. The data derive from a study of Vδ1+ human thymocytes. The CDR3 runs to 22 residues. With V trimmed by 0 bases and J by 0 bases, 20 bases remained unmatched. Per germline, CDR1 TSWWSYY and CDR2 QGS. Study-wide results and caveats: Unlike peripheral blood Vdelta1+ controls, thymic delta-chain sequences included approximately 20% Vdelta2 and few Vdelta3. Thymic TRG and TRD repertoires appeared highly polyclonal, with Gaussian CDR3 length distributions. TRD repertoires were essentially private, unlike widely shared TRG clonotypes.

Material for sequencing was Vdelta1+ gamma-delta thymocytes from the thymus. Sample subset: FACS-sorted CD3+ TCRalphabeta- TCRVdelta1+ TCRVdelta2- thymocytes. The sequence was collected from a girl under three years old who had congenital heart surgery. This chain joins TRDV1 and TRDJ1, with 9 bases identical to TRDD3. CDR3 loop: CALGELNPPINWGTRYTDKLIF. In nucleotides, the CDR3 is TGTGCTCTTGGGGAACTTAACCCCCCCATCAACTGGGGGACTAGGTACACCGATAAACTCATCTTT.